The rows below give T cell receptor beta chains drawn from one sample of a study of T cell repertoires in cytomegalovirus infection. TCRdb reprocessed the reads with MiXCR, giving one entry per CDR3 protein. Seen here are 700,000 to 900,000 distinct CDR3 sequences, 25% to 30% observed once, and the top ten hold less than 15%. Their target antigens are unknown. The specimen was cultured CD8+ T cells from PBMCs, collected from culture after CMV antigen stimulation. The origin of the receptors is a human donor in good health (CMV status not recorded). Some clones in this sample may be carry-over from other donors' samples. Each CDR3 is given with its conserved first and last residue. Fields, in order: CDR3 protein, CDR3 DNA, clone size, V gene, D gene, J gene. The D gene is left open where the match is weak. The size field is filled for only some rows; it gives once, few, many or a size class.

CDR3aa: CASPERGGTETQYF
CDR3nt: TGTGCCAGTCCCGAGCGGGGGGGGACAGAGACGCAGTATTTT
abundance: NA
v_gene: TRBV7-9
d_gene: TRBD2
j_gene: TRBJ2-3

CDR3aa: CASSRQNYNEQFF
CDR3nt: TGTGCCAGCAGCCGGCAAAATTACAATGAGCAGTTCTTC
abundance: NA
v_gene: TRBV11-2
d_gene: NA
j_gene: TRBJ2-1

CDR3aa: CASSPHGRNTQYF
CDR3nt: TGTGCCAGCAGCCCCCACGGTAGGAATACGCAGTATTTT
abundance: NA
v_gene: TRBV27
d_gene: NA
j_gene: TRBJ2-3

CDR3aa: CASSQEADPSNQPQHF
CDR3nt: TGTGCCAGCAGCCAAGAGGCGGACCCTAGCAATCAGCCCCAGCATTTT
abundance: few
v_gene: TRBV4-2
d_gene: NA
j_gene: TRBJ1-5

CDR3aa: CASSYLGGPANTGELFF
CDR3nt: TGTGCCAGCAGTTACCTGGGGGGGCCAGCGAACACCGGGGAGCTGTTTTTT
abundance: NA
v_gene: TRBV6-2/TRBV6-3
d_gene: NA
j_gene: TRBJ2-2

CDR3aa: CASSAGTGPSPLHF
CDR3nt: TGTGCCAGCTCGGCAGGGACAGGACCTTCACCCCTCCACTTT
abundance: NA
v_gene: TRBV27
d_gene: TRBD1
j_gene: TRBJ1-6

CDR3aa: CSASHSGGAGETQYF
CDR3nt: TGCAGTGCTTCCCATAGCGGGGGGGCCGGGGAGACCCAGTACTTC
abundance: few
v_gene: TRBV20-1
d_gene: TRBD2
j_gene: TRBJ2-5

CDR3aa: CASSPWSTEAFF
CDR3nt: TGTGCCAGCAGCCCTTGGAGCACTGAAGCTTTCTTT
abundance: NA
v_gene: TRBV9
d_gene: NA
j_gene: TRBJ1-1

CDR3aa: CASSPAGDNEQFF
CDR3nt: TGTGCCAGCTCTCCGGCGGGGGACAATGAGCAGTTCTTC
abundance: NA
v_gene: TRBV12-3/TRBV12-4
d_gene: TRBD2
j_gene: TRBJ2-1

CDR3aa: CASSVSNLWQGNTEAFF
CDR3nt: TGTGCCAGCAGCGTATCTAATCTGTGGCAGGGGAACACTGAAGCTTTCTTT
abundance: NA
v_gene: TRBV9
d_gene: NA
j_gene: TRBJ1-1

CDR3aa: CASSNPDSYEQYF
CDR3nt: TGTGCCAGCAGCAATCCTGACAGCTACGAGCAGTACTTC
abundance: NA
v_gene: TRBV7-8
d_gene: NA
j_gene: TRBJ2-7

CDR3aa: CASSITGKSDTQYF
CDR3nt: TGTGCCAGCAGCATAACAGGGAAATCAGATACGCAGTATTTT
abundance: few
v_gene: TRBV7-9
d_gene: NA
j_gene: TRBJ2-3

CDR3aa: CASSLASSSGNTEAFF
CDR3nt: TGTGCCAGCAGCTTAGCTTCGTCGAGTGGAAATACAGAAGCTTTCTTT
abundance: NA
v_gene: TRBV7-6
d_gene: NA
j_gene: TRBJ1-1

CDR3aa: CASSYYREGGQPQHF
CDR3nt: TGTGCCAGCAGTTACTACAGGGAGGGGGGTCAGCCCCAGCATTTT
abundance: NA
v_gene: TRBV6-8
d_gene: NA
j_gene: TRBJ1-5

CDR3aa: CASGLNDPRAGETQYF
CDR3nt: TGTGCTAGTGGTTTAAATGACCCCAGGGCAGGGGAGACCCAGTACTTC
abundance: few
v_gene: TRBV12-5
d_gene: NA
j_gene: TRBJ2-5

CDR3aa: CASSSTVQGPGELFF
CDR3nt: TGTGCCAGCAGCTCCACTGTACAGGGGCCCGGGGAGCTGTTTTTT
abundance: few
v_gene: TRBV7-9
d_gene: TRBD1
j_gene: TRBJ2-2

CDR3aa: CASSYGGSTYEQYF
CDR3nt: TGTGCCAGCAGTTACGGGGGGTCCACCTACGAGCAGTACTTC
abundance: NA
v_gene: TRBV6-6
d_gene: NA
j_gene: TRBJ2-7

CDR3aa: CASSRNPGGRSTGTQYF
CDR3nt: TGTGCCAGTAGTCGGAATCCGGGGGGACGGTCAACAGGTACGCAGTATTTT
abundance: NA
v_gene: TRBV19
d_gene: TRBD2
j_gene: TRBJ2-3

CDR3aa: CASSYPPSKSFF
CDR3nt: TGTGCCAGCAGCTACCCCCCCTCGAAGTCTTTCTTT
abundance: NA
v_gene: TRBV6-2/TRBV6-3
d_gene: NA
j_gene: TRBJ1-1

CDR3aa: CASSPPKVGANTEAFF
CDR3nt: TGTGCCAGCAGCCCCCCGAAGGTGGGGGCGAACACTGAAGCTTTCTTT
abundance: many
v_gene: TRBV7-2
d_gene: NA
j_gene: TRBJ1-1

CDR3aa: CATSRGSSQSYEQYF
CDR3nt: TGTGCCACCAGCAGAGGATCTAGCCAATCCTACGAGCAGTACTTC
abundance: few
v_gene: TRBV15
d_gene: NA
j_gene: TRBJ2-7

CDR3aa: CASSMDRIYGYTF
CDR3nt: TGTGCCAGCAGCATGGACAGGATCTATGGCTACACCTTC
abundance: NA
v_gene: TRBV6-5
d_gene: TRBD1
j_gene: TRBJ1-2

CDR3aa: CASSPVGTTEAFF
CDR3nt: TGTGCCAGCAGCCCAGTAGGTACCACTGAAGCTTTCTTT
abundance: few
v_gene: TRBV6-5
d_gene: NA
j_gene: TRBJ1-1

CDR3aa: CASSEAAGAGGQNEQFF
CDR3nt: TGTGCCAGCAGTGAAGCGGCCGGGGCGGGGGGGCAGAATGAGCAGTTCTTC
abundance: NA
v_gene: TRBV6-1
d_gene: TRBD2
j_gene: TRBJ2-1

CDR3aa: CASSPAWGAQETQYF
CDR3nt: TGTGCCAGCAGCCCGGCGTGGGGCGCCCAAGAGACCCAGTACTTC
abundance: few
v_gene: TRBV7-8
d_gene: NA
j_gene: TRBJ2-5

CDR3aa: CASSQDWGAQETQYF
CDR3nt: TGCGCCAGCAGCCAAGATTGGGGGGCCCAAGAGACCCAGTACTTC
abundance: few
v_gene: TRBV4-1
d_gene: NA
j_gene: TRBJ2-5

CDR3aa: CASSLGTANQPQHF
CDR3nt: TGTGCCAGCAGTTTAGGCACCGCCAATCAGCCCCAGCATTTT
abundance: few
v_gene: TRBV27
d_gene: NA
j_gene: TRBJ1-5

CDR3aa: CASGLGIRAGSNQPQHF
CDR3nt: TGTGCTAGTGGTTTGGGTATCCGGGCAGGCAGCAATCAGCCCCAGCATTTT
abundance: few
v_gene: TRBV12-5
d_gene: NA
j_gene: TRBJ1-5

CDR3aa: CASSYVPRAEAFF
CDR3nt: TGTGCCAGCAGTTATGTTCCTCGGGCTGAAGCTTTCTTT
abundance: once
v_gene: TRBV6-2/TRBV6-3
d_gene: NA
j_gene: TRBJ1-1

CDR3aa: CASSENRMNTEAFF
CDR3nt: TGTGCCAGCAGTGAAAACCGGATGAACACTGAAGCTTTCTTT
abundance: few
v_gene: TRBV6-1
d_gene: NA
j_gene: TRBJ1-1

CDR3aa: CASSLEETEAFF
CDR3nt: TGTGCCAGCAGCTTAGAAGAGACTGAAGCTTTCTTT
abundance: many
v_gene: TRBV7-6
d_gene: NA
j_gene: TRBJ1-1

CDR3aa: CASSLIRAAFNEQFF
CDR3nt: TGTGCCAGCAGTTTAATACGAGCAGCTTTCAATGAGCAGTTCTTC
abundance: NA
v_gene: TRBV27
d_gene: NA
j_gene: TRBJ2-1

CDR3aa: CASQTGVDTQYF
CDR3nt: TGTGCCAGCCAGACAGGAGTAGATACGCAGTATTTT
abundance: NA
v_gene: TRBV13
d_gene: NA
j_gene: TRBJ2-3

CDR3aa: CASTILPGQGSRTGNTIYF
CDR3nt: TGTGCCAGCACTATACTCCCGGGACAGGGGTCCCGCACTGGAAACACCATATATTTT
abundance: NA
v_gene: TRBV2
d_gene: TRBD1
j_gene: TRBJ1-3

CDR3aa: CATSSGPHLDNEQFF
CDR3nt: TGTGCCACCAGCTCCGGGCCCCATCTGGACAATGAGCAGTTCTTC
abundance: NA
v_gene: TRBV24-1
d_gene: NA
j_gene: TRBJ2-1

CDR3aa: CASSLARERSYEQYF
CDR3nt: TGTGCCAGCAGCTTAGCAAGAGAGAGATCCTACGAGCAGTACTTC
abundance: many
v_gene: TRBV7-2
d_gene: NA
j_gene: TRBJ2-7

CDR3aa: CASSFSGSLATDTQYF
CDR3nt: TGTGCCAGCAGTTTCTCTGGGTCTCTAGCGACAGATACGCAGTATTTT
abundance: few
v_gene: TRBV28
d_gene: NA
j_gene: TRBJ2-3

CDR3aa: CASSLRSGGPMGEQFF
CDR3nt: TGTGCCAGCAGTTTACGGAGCGGGGGGCCCATGGGGGAGCAGTTCTTC
abundance: few
v_gene: TRBV12-3/TRBV12-4
d_gene: TRBD2
j_gene: TRBJ2-1

CDR3aa: CASSQPPGREDTGELFF
CDR3nt: TGTGCCAGCAGCCAACCCCCGGGCAGGGAGGACACCGGGGAGCTGTTTTTT
abundance: NA
v_gene: TRBV4-2
d_gene: NA
j_gene: TRBJ2-2

CDR3aa: CASNSPGTSGGAGEQFF
CDR3nt: TGTGCCAGCAACTCCCCTGGGACTAGCGGGGGGGCGGGTGAGCAGTTCTTC
abundance: NA
v_gene: TRBV12-3/TRBV12-4
d_gene: TRBD2
j_gene: TRBJ2-1

CDR3aa: CATTGGTVNEQFF
CDR3nt: TGTGCTACCACCGGGGGGACCGTTAATGAGCAGTTCTTC
abundance: once
v_gene: TRBV2
d_gene: TRBD2
j_gene: TRBJ2-1

CDR3aa: CASSVPAYSSYNEQFF
CDR3nt: TGTGCCAGCAGCGTACCGGCCTACAGCTCCTACAATGAGCAGTTCTTC
abundance: NA
v_gene: TRBV9
d_gene: NA
j_gene: TRBJ2-1

CDR3aa: CASSFDDRAAKNIQYF
CDR3nt: TGTGCCAGCAGCTTTGATGACAGGGCTGCCAAAAACATTCAGTACTTC
abundance: NA
v_gene: TRBV2
d_gene: TRBD1
j_gene: TRBJ2-4

CDR3aa: CASSGTGGYREKLFF
CDR3nt: TGTGCCAGCAGCGGAACAGGGGGTTACCGAGAAAAACTGTTTTTT
abundance: NA
v_gene: TRBV9
d_gene: TRBD1
j_gene: TRBJ1-4

CDR3aa: CASNPSLTSVSDEQFF
CDR3nt: TGTGCCAGCAACCCCTCTTTGACTAGTGTCAGTGATGAGCAGTTCTTC
abundance: many
v_gene: TRBV7-6
d_gene: NA
j_gene: TRBJ2-1

CDR3aa: CASNPRGNEQFF
CDR3nt: TGTGCCAGCAACCCCAGGGGAAATGAGCAGTTCTTC
abundance: NA
v_gene: TRBV5-6
d_gene: NA
j_gene: TRBJ2-1

CDR3aa: CASSHGLYSGVHTEAFF
CDR3nt: TGCGCCAGCAGCCACGGCCTTTATTCAGGGGTGCACACTGAAGCTTTCTTT
abundance: NA
v_gene: TRBV4-3
d_gene: NA
j_gene: TRBJ1-1

CDR3aa: CASSSLEGSDTQYF
CDR3nt: TGTGCCAGCAGTTCCCTTGAGGGGTCAGATACGCAGTATTTT
abundance: few
v_gene: TRBV12-3/TRBV12-4
d_gene: NA
j_gene: TRBJ2-3

CDR3aa: CASSLVGSWGEQFF
CDR3nt: TGTGCCAGCAGCTTAGTGGGTTCGTGGGGTGAGCAGTTCTTC
abundance: few
v_gene: TRBV7-9
d_gene: NA
j_gene: TRBJ2-1

CDR3aa: CASRPGVSGANVLTF
CDR3nt: TGCGCCAGCAGGCCAGGGGTTTCTGGGGCCAACGTCCTGACTTTC
abundance: NA
v_gene: TRBV4-1
d_gene: NA
j_gene: TRBJ2-6

CDR3aa: CASSSGGLADTQYF
CDR3nt: TGTGCCAGCAGTTCGGGGGGGCTCGCAGATACGCAGTATTTT
abundance: many
v_gene: TRBV27
d_gene: TRBD2
j_gene: TRBJ2-3

CDR3aa: CASRNPGQGTGELFF
CDR3nt: TGTGCCAGTAGGAACCCGGGACAGGGCACCGGGGAGCTGTTTTTT
abundance: few
v_gene: TRBV19
d_gene: TRBD1
j_gene: TRBJ2-2

CDR3aa: CASSQVLDRRNEKLFF
CDR3nt: TGCGCCAGCAGCCAAGTTTTGGACAGGCGTAATGAAAAACTGTTTTTT
abundance: many
v_gene: TRBV4-3
d_gene: TRBD1
j_gene: TRBJ1-4

CDR3aa: CASSYAGGAYNEQFF
CDR3nt: TGTGCCAGCAGTTACGCGGGGGGGGCCTACAATGAGCAGTTCTTC
abundance: NA
v_gene: TRBV6-6
d_gene: TRBD2
j_gene: TRBJ2-1

CDR3aa: CASSSPPGAETQYF
CDR3nt: TGTGCCAGCAGTTCTCCACCGGGGGCGGAGACCCAGTACTTC
abundance: NA
v_gene: TRBV6-5
d_gene: NA
j_gene: TRBJ2-5